This T cell receptor (beta chain) emerged from a study of blood T cells in healthy people across ages. Through a sample-barcoded 5' primer and a J-beta primer mix, a second PCR was run for roughly 6 to 11 cycles. TCRdb reprocessed the 5' RACE reads with MiXCR, giving one entry per CDR3 protein. This sample yields about 830,000 distinct CDR3 sequences, of which under 80% are seen a single time; 28% belongs to the top ten. CDR1 LGHNA and CDR2 YSLEER come from the germline V gene. CDR3 length equals 17 residues. With 0 bases removed from V and 4 bases from J, the gap between germline ends came to 13 bases.

The J gene is TRBJ1-6, the V gene TRBV4-3, with D possibly matching TRBD1 (5 bases). This clonotype was obtained from a man in his thirties or forties in good health. Sequencing used blood. DNA for the CDR3: TGCGCCAGCAGCCAAGATTTAGGGGCGAGATATAATTCACCCCTCCACTTT. Translating gives CASSQDLGARYNSPLHF.